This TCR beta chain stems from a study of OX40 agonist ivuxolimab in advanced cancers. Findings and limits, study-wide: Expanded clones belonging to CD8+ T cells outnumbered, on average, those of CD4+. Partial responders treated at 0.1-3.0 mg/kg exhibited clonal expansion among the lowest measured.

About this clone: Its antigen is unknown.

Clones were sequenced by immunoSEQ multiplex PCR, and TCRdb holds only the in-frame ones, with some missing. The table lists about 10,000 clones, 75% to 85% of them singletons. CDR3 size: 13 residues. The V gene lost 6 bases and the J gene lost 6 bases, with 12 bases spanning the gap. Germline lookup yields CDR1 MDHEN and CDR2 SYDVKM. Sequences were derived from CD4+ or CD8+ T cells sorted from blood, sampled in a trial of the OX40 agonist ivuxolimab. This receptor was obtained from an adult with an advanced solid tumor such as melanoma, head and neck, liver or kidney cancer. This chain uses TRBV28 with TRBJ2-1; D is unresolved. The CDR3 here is CASSWLDGNEQFF. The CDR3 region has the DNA TGTGCCAGCAGCTGGCTCGATGGCAATGAGCAGTTCTTC.